Following are 25 T cell receptor beta chains from one sample sequenced in a study of beta chain features in type 1 diabetes. The whole isolated RNA underwent reverse transcription, so sequencing captured expressed TCRB transcripts. Only in-frame clones appear in the TCRdb table, and some are missing; sequencing was by immunoSEQ multiplex PCR. This repertoire shows about half a million clones, over 10% found once; its top ten account for approximately 0.05%. The sample comprised naive CD4+ T cells from blood. These receptors were obtained from a woman aged 18 to 35 in good health.

This clone was found a few times. The V and J genes are TRBV7-2 and TRBJ2-1, with a weak D call TRBD2 (5 bases). The CDR3 consists of 12 residues. Germline CDR1 is SGHTA and CDR2 is FQGNSA. The CDR3 DNA reads TGTCAAGCGAGGGCGGAATTCGATGAGCAGTTCTTC. Translating gives CQARAEFDEQFF.

V usage is TRBV7-2 and J usage is TRBJ1-4; 8 nucleotides align to TRBD1. The length of the CDR3 is 15 residues. Trimming at V came to 1 base and at J to 7 bases, leaving 5 bases not matched to a gene. Germline V gene sequence: CDR1 SGHTA, CDR2 FQGNSA. In DNA form, the CDR3 reads TGTGCCAGCAGCTTAGGGGGGACAGGTGGTGAAAAACTGTTTTTT. Translation: CASSLGGTGGEKLFF.

The J gene is TRBJ2-7, the V gene TRBV7-2; TRBD1 aligns across 8 bases. This CDR3 comprises 14 residues. V was pared by 2 bases and J by 7 bases, with 7 bases of the junction left unmatched. Germline V gives CDR1 SGHTA, CDR2 FQGNSA. The DNA of the CDR3 is TGTGCCAGCAGCTTACGGTCAGGGGGCTTTGAGCAGTACGTC. It encodes CASSLRSGGFEQYV.

This clone has more than one count but fewer than ten. This sequence joins TRBV6-6 and TRBJ2-7; 9 positions match TRBD2. This CDR3 region has 16 residues. Germline values: CDR1 MNHNY, CDR2 SVGAGI (reference sequence). Unmatched junction bases numbered 5, after V lost 2 bases and J lost 0 bases. The CDR3 DNA sequence: TGTGCCAGCAGTTACCCGGGACTAGCCGGCTCCTACGAGCAGTACGTC. This gives the protein CASSYPGLAGSYEQYV.

A few counts support this clone. V gene TRBV20-1 combines with J gene TRBJ1-1; D is unresolved. Trimming took 3 bases from V and 7 from J, leaving 9 bases between them. The length of the CDR3 is 11 residues. CDR1 is DFQATT, CDR2 SNEGSKA, per germline (reference sequence). The CDR3 loop is CSARVGIEAFF. The CDR3 region has the DNA TGCAGTGCTAGGGTGGGCATTGAAGCTTTCTTT.

This clone came up a few times. The chain is built from TRBV29-1 and TRBJ2-3; TRBD2 matches at 8 bases. Germline V gene data show CDR1 as SQVTM and CDR2 as ANQGSEA. The CDR3 totals 14 residues. The V gene end was trimmed by 4 bases and the J gene end by 0 bases; junction bases not matched to a gene: 3. CDR3 nucleotide sequence: TGCAGCGTTGGTCCTAGCGGGAGCACAGATACGCAGTATTTT. This gives the protein CSVGPSGSTDTQYF.

For this clone: Within the sample, other DNA sequences also encode this same CDR3. The V gene is TRBV9, the J gene TRBJ2-1; D might be TRBD1 (6 bases). Germline CDR1 is SGDLS and CDR2 is YYNGEE. The length of the CDR3 is 15 residues. The V end was cut by 0 bases, the J end by 1 base, with 8 bases between. CDR3 sequence: CASSVGTASYNEQFF. CDR3 nucleotide sequence: TGTGCCAGCAGCGTAGGGACAGCGTCCTACAATGAGCAGTTCTTC.

This clone has only a few counts. This chain connects TRBV7-6 to TRBJ2-5; tentatively, D is TRBD1 (6 bases). V lost 4 bases, J lost 7 bases, and 13 bases lay in between. The CDR3 length is 13 residues. The germline V gene has CDR1 SGHVS and CDR2 FNYEAQ. In DNA, the CDR3 is TGTGCCAGCAGCTCCTACAGGGACGGGACCCAGTACTTC. Translating it yields CASSSYRDGTQYF.

The chain is built from TRBV15 and TRBJ1-6, with D unclear. Germline V gene data show CDR1 as LNHNV and CDR2 as YYDKDF (reference sequence). There are 14 residues in the CDR3. Trimming removed 1 base from V and 5 bases from J, with 6 bases in between. DNA of the CDR3: TGTGCCACCAGCAGAGGTCCAGATAATTCACCCCTCCACTTT. This sequence encodes CATSRGPDNSPLHF.

V and J are TRBV5-1 and TRBJ2-5, with 14 bases aligning to TRBD2. The CDR3 is made up of 18 amino acids. The germline gives CDR1 SGHRS, CDR2 YFSETQ. Trimming removed 3 bases from V and 5 bases from J; junction bases left unmatched: 12. The CDR3 DNA is TGCGCCAGCAGCTCGGGACTAGCGGGGGCCCTGCGGTTGGAGACCCAGTACTTC. This sequence encodes CASSSGLAGALRLETQYF.

This clone was observed a few times. The V and J genes are TRBV7-2 and TRBJ1-1; 7 bases fit TRBD1. After removal of 8 bases from V and 4 bases from J, the junction contained 1 base not matched to a gene. Germline values: CDR1 SGHTA, CDR2 FQGNSA. The CDR3 runs to 11 residues. This CDR3 is CASGQATEAFF. For the CDR3, the DNA is TGTGCCAGCGGACAGGCCACTGAAGCTTTCTTT.

This clone has just a few counts. The chain uses TRBV6-5 and TRBJ2-1, with 7 bases identical to TRBD1. There are 15 residues in the CDR3. V gave up 2 bases and J gave up 6 bases; unmatched junction bases: 7. Germline assignment: CDR1 MNHEY and CDR2 SVGAGI. The CDR3 loop is CASSYDREARNEQFF. The CDR3 bases are TGTGCCAGCAGTTACGACAGGGAAGCCCGCAATGAGCAGTTCTTC.

The chain employs TRBV6-6 and TRBJ2-7; the D gene is possibly TRBD1 (5 bases). This CDR3 spans 13 amino acids. The V gene's germline CDR1 is MNHNY and CDR2 SVGAGI (reference sequence). The V gene lost 0 bases and the J gene lost 7 bases, with 10 bases spanning the gap. CDR3 residues: CASSYSNRWEQYF. CDR3 DNA sequence: TGTGCCAGCAGTTACTCGAACAGGTGGGAGCAGTACTTC.

This clone was recorded a few times. J is TRBJ1-3 and V is TRBV30; the D is unclear. V lost 0 bases and J 3 bases, leaving 9 bases between the germline ends. CDR3 length: 14 amino acids. Germline V gene sequence: CDR1 GTSNPN, CDR2 SVGIG (reference sequence). The CDR3 here is CAWSVRTGGNTIYF. CDR3 DNA: TGTGCCTGGAGTGTACGAACGGGTGGAAACACCATATATTTT.

This clone was counted between two and nine times. The chain employs TRBV28 and TRBJ2-7; 10 bases agree with TRBD1. Germline V gene data show CDR1 as MDHEN and CDR2 as SYDVKM. The junction had 11 bases not matched to a gene; V was cut back by 6 bases and J by 12 bases. This CDR3 comprises 13 residues. CDR3 DNA: TGTGCCAGCAGCTACAGACAGGGGGCGAATAGGTACGTC. This codes for CASSYRQGANRYV.

J is TRBJ2-1 and V is TRBV5-1; a weak D match, TRBD2 (6 bases). Per the germline V gene, CDR1 is SGHRS and CDR2 is YFSETQ. V was shortened by 0 bases and J by 6 bases, with 10 bases between the two germline ends. The CDR3 covers 14 residues. The CDR3 loop is CASSLDPGLNEQFF. Here the CDR3 DNA reads TGCGCCAGCAGCTTGGATCCGGGACTCAATGAGCAGTTCTTC. The full variable domain, with the rest looked up from reference TRBV5-1 and TRBJ2-1, is KAGVTQTPRYLIKTRGQQVTLSCSPISGHRSVSWYQQTPGQGLQFLFEYFSETQRNKGNFPGRFSGRQFSNSRSEMNVSTLELGDSALYLCASSLDPGLNEQFFGPGTRLTVL.

This clone was seen a handful of times. The rearrangement uses TRBV28 and TRBJ2-3; D call uncertain. Germline CDR1 is MDHEN and CDR2 is SYDVKM. V was pared by 6 bases and J by 6 bases, with 10 bases between. The CDR3 totals 12 residues. CDR3 loop: CASSLTADTQYF. The CDR3 DNA follows: TGTGCCAGCAGCCTAACAGCTGATACGCAGTATTTT.

V and J are TRBV2 and TRBJ2-3, with no clear D. The CDR3 runs 13 residues. Germline values: CDR1 SNHLY, CDR2 FYNNEI. The V end lost 2 bases, the J end lost 3 bases, and 6 bases lay between the germline ends. CDR3 region: CASSELPTDTQYF. The CDR3 bases are TGTGCCAGCAGTGAACTCCCAACAGATACGCAGTATTTT. Variable domain in full (rest from reference TRBV2 and TRBJ2-3): EPEVTQTPSHQVTQMGQEVILRCVPISNHLYFYWYRQILGQKVEFLVSFYNNEISEKSEIFDDQFSVERPDGSNFTLKIRSTKLEDSAMYFCASSELPTDTQYFGPGTRLTVL.

For this clone: Other DNA sequences within the sample encode an identical CDR3. V and J are TRBV5-1 and TRBJ2-1; tentative D call: TRBD1 (6 bases). The CDR3 extends over 15 amino acids. CDR1 is SGHRS, CDR2 YFSETQ, per germline. The V end was cut by 2 bases, the J end by 0 bases, with 9 bases between. The CDR3 region is CASSLTGSSYNEQFF. DNA of the CDR3: TGCGCCAGCAGCTTAACAGGGAGCTCCTACAATGAGCAGTTCTTC. The variable domain in full, completed from reference TRBV5-1 and TRBJ2-1, reads KAGVTQTPRYLIKTRGQQVTLSCSPISGHRSVSWYQQTPGQGLQFLFEYFSETQRNKGNFPGRFSGRQFSNSRSEMNVSTLELGDSALYLCASSLTGSSYNEQFFGPGTRLTVL.

The chain recombines TRBV7-2 with TRBJ2-2, with D possibly matching TRBD1 (6 bases). Germline CDR1 reads SGHTA; CDR2 reads FQGNSA. This CDR3 is built from 13 residues. Trimming took off 5 bases at V and 4 bases at J, with 8 bases between the two ends. CDR3 amino acids: CASSRGGTGELFF. The CDR3 nucleotides are TGTGCCAGCAGCCGAGGGGGCACCGGGGAGCTGTTTTTT.

This clone was detected a few times. The chain joins TRBV4-2 to TRBJ2-1; 7 bases align to TRBD2. Germline CDR1 LGHNA, CDR2 YNFKEQ. This CDR3 comprises 15 residues. V lost 4 bases to trimming and J lost 12 bases; unmatched junction nucleotides: 15. CDR3 sequence: CASSPSGTTGLWQFF. CDR3 bases: TGTGCCAGCAGCCCCTCCGGGACTACCGGACTCTGGCAGTTCTTC.

The V call is TRBV27, the J call TRBJ2-7; 7 bases fit TRBD1. The germline V gene encodes CDR1 MNHEY and CDR2 SMNVEV (reference sequence). The CDR3 has 13 residues. With V trimmed by 8 bases and J by 5 bases, 9 bases remained unmatched. CDR3 protein: CASSRQGANEQYV. DNA of the CDR3: TGTGCCAGCTCGAGACAGGGAGCGAACGAGCAGTACGTC.

This chain links TRBV7-3 with TRBJ1-5, with D unresolved. V lost 6 bases to trimming and J lost 3 bases, with 9 bases between them. The germline V gene has CDR1 SGHTA and CDR2 FQGTGA. The CDR3 covers 13 residues. CDR3 sequence (DNA): TGTGCCAGCAGTGAGCAGTTCAATCAGCCCCAGCATTTT. This translates into CASSEQFNQPQHF.

This clone was found a few times. This chain joins TRBV30 and TRBJ2-6, with no clear D. CDR3 length: 15 amino acids. The V end lost 5 bases, the J end lost 0 bases, and 11 bases lay between the germline ends. CDR1 GTSNPN and CDR2 SVGIG come from the germline V gene (reference sequence). The CDR3 spells CAWGYGSSGANVLTF. In nucleotides, the CDR3 is TGTGCCTGGGGTTATGGGTCCTCTGGGGCCAACGTCCTGACTTTC.

The rearrangement links TRBV9 to TRBJ2-1; no reliable D call. Germline V gives CDR1 SGDLS, CDR2 YYNGEE. The CDR3 runs 15 residues. V was pared by 2 bases and J by 5 bases, with 14 bases between. The CDR3 DNA is TGTGCCAGCAGCGTCGACCCCGATGCGGACAATGAGCAGTTCTTC. Translating it yields CASSVDPDADNEQFF.